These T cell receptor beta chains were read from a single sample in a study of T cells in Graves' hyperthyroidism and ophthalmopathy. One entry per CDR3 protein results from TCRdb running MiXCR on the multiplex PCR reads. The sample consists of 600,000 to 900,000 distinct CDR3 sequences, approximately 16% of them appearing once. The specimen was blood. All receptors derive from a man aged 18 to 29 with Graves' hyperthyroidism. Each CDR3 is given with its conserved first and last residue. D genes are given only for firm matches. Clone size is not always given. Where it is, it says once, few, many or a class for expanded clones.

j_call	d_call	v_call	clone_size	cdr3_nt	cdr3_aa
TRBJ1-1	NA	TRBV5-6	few	TGTGCCAGCAGCAACCTTAAAAAGGGTCTGAACACTGAAGCTTTCTTT	CASSNLKKGLNTEAFF
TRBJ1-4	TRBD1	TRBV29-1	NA	TGCAGCGTCCCTGTCCAGGGGGGGGAAAAACTGTTTTTT	CSVPVQGGEKLFF
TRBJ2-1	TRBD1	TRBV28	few	TGTGCCAGCAGGGGACAGGGGGCTAATGAGCAGTTCTTC	CASRGQGANEQFF
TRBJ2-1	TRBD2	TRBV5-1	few	TGCGCCAGCAGCACCGGGACTAGCGTTCCCCGGGGGCAGTTCTTC	CASSTGTSVPRGQFF
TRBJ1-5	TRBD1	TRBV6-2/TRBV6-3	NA	TGTGCCAGCAGTCAGGGGGCAGGGGACCTTTTCTATAGCAATCAGCCCCAGCATTTT	CASSQGAGDLFYSNQPQHF
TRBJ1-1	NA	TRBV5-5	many	TGTGCCAGCAGCTTGGGAATCTCGCGGAACACTGAAGCTTTCTTT	CASSLGISRNTEAFF
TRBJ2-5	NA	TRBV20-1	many	TGCAGTGCTAGAGTAGCGCAAGAGACCCAGTACTTC	CSARVAQETQYF
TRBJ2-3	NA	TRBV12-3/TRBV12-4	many	TGTGCCAGCAGTTTTATAGATACTAGCACAGATACGCAGTATTTT	CASSFIDTSTDTQYF
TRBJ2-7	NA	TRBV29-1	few	TGCAGCGTTAGGGGAAGCAGCGAGCAGTACTTC	CSVRGSSEQYF
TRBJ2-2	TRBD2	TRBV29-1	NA	TGCAGCGTTACTAGCGCGAACACCGGGGAGCTGTTTTTT	CSVTSANTGELFF
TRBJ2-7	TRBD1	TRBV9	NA	TGTGCCAGCAGCGTAGGGGACAGCACCTACGAGCAGTACTTC	CASSVGDSTYEQYF
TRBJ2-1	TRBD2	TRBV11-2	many	TGTGCCAGCAGCTCAATGGTGGGAGGGGACAATGAGCAGTTCTTC	CASSSMVGGDNEQFF
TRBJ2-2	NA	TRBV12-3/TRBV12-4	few	TGTGCCAGCAGGCGTCTGGGGGCGCAGGGCGGGGAGCTGTTTTTT	CASRRLGAQGGELFF
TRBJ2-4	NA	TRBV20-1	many	TGCAGTGCCTTAGTAGGAGGGGCCAAAAACATTCAGTACTTC	CSALVGGAKNIQYF
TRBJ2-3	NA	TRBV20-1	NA	TGCAGTGCTACCCGTCCGTGGGGGGAGTCAGATACGCAGTATTTT	CSATRPWGESDTQYF
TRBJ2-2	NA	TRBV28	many	TGTGCCAGCAGAGGACACTCGGGACCCGTGGCCGGGGAGCTGTTTTTT	CASRGHSGPVAGELFF
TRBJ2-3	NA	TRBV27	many	TGTGCCAGCAGTGCCGACTATACTAGCACAGATACGCAGTATTTT	CASSADYTSTDTQYF
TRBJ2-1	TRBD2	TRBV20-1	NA	TGCAGTGCCTGGGCTAGCGGGAGTAGGAATCTAGGCCTCTACAATGAGCAGTTCTTC	CSAWASGSRNLGLYNEQFF
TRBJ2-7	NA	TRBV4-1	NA	TGCGCCAGCAGCTTACCAGGGGGGAATTCTTACGAGCAGTACTTC	CASSLPGGNSYEQYF
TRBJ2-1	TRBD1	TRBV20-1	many	TGCAGTGCTCAACGGGACAGGGACCGCTACAATGAGCAGTTCTTC	CSAQRDRDRYNEQFF
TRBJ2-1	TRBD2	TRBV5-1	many	TGCGCCAGCAGCTTGGGCGGCGGGAGGGCCGATGAGCAGTTCTTC	CASSLGGGRADEQFF
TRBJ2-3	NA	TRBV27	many	TGTGCCAGCAGTTTAAGGCCTTACCCCGATACGCAGTATTTT	CASSLRPYPDTQYF
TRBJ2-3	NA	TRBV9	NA	TGTGCCAGCAGCCCGAGTGGTTATACGCAGTATTTT	CASSPSGYTQYF
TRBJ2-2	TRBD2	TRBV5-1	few	TGCGCCAGCAGCCAGCGATTCACGGGTGGGGGGGCGAACACCGGGGAGCTGTTTTTT	CASSQRFTGGGANTGELFF
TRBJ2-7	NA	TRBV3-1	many	TGTGCCAGCAGCTCCCGCGGCCCCCGGCAGTACTTC	CASSSRGPRQYF
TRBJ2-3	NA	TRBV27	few	TGTGCCAGCAGTCATCAGGGAGATACGCAGTATTTT	CASSHQGDTQYF
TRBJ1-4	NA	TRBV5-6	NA	TGTGCCAGCAGCATGATGGCGCCTAATGAAAAACTGTTTTTT	CASSMMAPNEKLFF
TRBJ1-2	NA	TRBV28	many	TGTGCCATACGGGACGGACCACACTATGGCTACACCTTC	CAIRDGPHYGYTF
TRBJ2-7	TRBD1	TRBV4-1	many	TGCGCCAGCAGACCCCGGACAGGGGGAAACTACGAGCAGTACTTC	CASRPRTGGNYEQYF
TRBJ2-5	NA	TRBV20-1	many	TGCAGTGCTAGACAGGGGAAGGGGGAGACCCAGTACTTC	CSARQGKGETQYF
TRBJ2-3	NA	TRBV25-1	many	TGTGCCAGCAAAAGGGACATCAGCACAGATACGCAGTATTTT	CASKRDISTDTQYF
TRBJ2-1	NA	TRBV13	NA	TGTGCCAGCAGCCTCACACTTTTGGACAATGAGCAGTTCTTC	CASSLTLLDNEQFF
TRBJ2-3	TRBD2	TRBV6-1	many	TGTGCCAGCAGTGAACTAGCGGGAGATGCAGATACGCAGTATTTT	CASSELAGDADTQYF
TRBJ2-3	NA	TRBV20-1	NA	TGCAGTGCTAGAGATCCGCGGGGAGGAGATACGCAGTATTTT	CSARDPRGGDTQYF
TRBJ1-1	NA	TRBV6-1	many	TGTGCCAGCATCCGTTTCTCCATTGGCAACACTGAAGCTTTCTTT	CASIRFSIGNTEAFF
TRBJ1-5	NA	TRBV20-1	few	TGCAGTGCAACTGAGCCTCGGGTAAATCAGCCCCAGCATTTT	CSATEPRVNQPQHF
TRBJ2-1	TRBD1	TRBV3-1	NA	TGTGCCAGCAGCCCAACGGGACAGAACAACAATGAGCAGTTCTTC	CASSPTGQNNNEQFF
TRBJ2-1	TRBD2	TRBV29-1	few	TGCAGCGTTGGAGGGGTTAGCGGGGGGTGGAATGAGCAGTTCTTC	CSVGGVSGGWNEQFF
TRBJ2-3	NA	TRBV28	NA	TGTGCCAGCAGAACCCGGTGGGAGGTAGCGGATACGCAGTATTTT	CASRTRWEVADTQYF
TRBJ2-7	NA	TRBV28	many	TGTGCCAGCAGTCGACAGTCCTACGAGCAGTACTTC	CASSRQSYEQYF
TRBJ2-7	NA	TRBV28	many	TGTGCCAGCAGTCCCCCGGCAGGGGGGTCCTACGAGCAGTACTTC	CASSPPAGGSYEQYF
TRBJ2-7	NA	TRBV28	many	TGTGCCAGCAGGCCGACCGCCTCCGGCGACGAGCAGTACTTC	CASRPTASGDEQYF
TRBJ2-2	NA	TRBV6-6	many	TGTGCCAGCAGTTACTCCGGCGCGGAGCTGTTTTTT	CASSYSGAELFF
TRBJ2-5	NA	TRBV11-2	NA	TGTGCCAGCAGCTTAGGTCGGTTGGAGACATTATGGTTCCAAGAGACCCAGTACTTC	CASSLGRLETLWFQETQYF
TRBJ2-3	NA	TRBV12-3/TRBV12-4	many	TGTGCCAGCACCATCGGACCCCTCAGCACAGATACGCAGTATTTT	CASTIGPLSTDTQYF
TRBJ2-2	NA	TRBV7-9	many	TGTGCCACCAAACTAACAGCGAACACCGGGGAGCTGTTTTTT	CATKLTANTGELFF
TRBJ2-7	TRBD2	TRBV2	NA	TGTGCCACCTTAGCGGGAGGGGAGCAGTACTTC	CATLAGGEQYF
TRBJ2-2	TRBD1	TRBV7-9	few	TGTGCCAGCAACCCCGGGACAGGGGGCGAAGGAGGGCTGTTTTTT	CASNPGTGGEGGLFF
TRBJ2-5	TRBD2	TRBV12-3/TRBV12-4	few	TGTGCCAGCAGTTTGGGACTAGCGGGAGTGAAAGAGACCCAGTACTTC	CASSLGLAGVKETQYF
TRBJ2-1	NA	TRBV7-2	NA	TGTGCCAGCAGCACCCCACGGCCCGCCTTAGGGGAGCAGTTCTTC	CASSTPRPALGEQFF
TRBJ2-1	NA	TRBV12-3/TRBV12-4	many	TGTGCCAGCAGTTTATCGGCGGGCAATGAGCAGTTCTTC	CASSLSAGNEQFF
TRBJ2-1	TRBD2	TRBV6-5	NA	TGTGCCAGCAGTTACACCCCCTCTAGCGGGAGGAGGCGGGATGAGCAGTTCTTC	CASSYTPSSGRRRDEQFF
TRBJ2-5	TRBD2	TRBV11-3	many	TGTGCCAGCAGCCCCGGGCTAGCGGGGAGAGGAGAGACCCAGTACTTC	CASSPGLAGRGETQYF
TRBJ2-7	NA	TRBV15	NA	TGTGCCACCAGCAGCCCCCGGGGAGAGGGGTGCTACGAGCAGTACTTC	CATSSPRGEGCYEQYF
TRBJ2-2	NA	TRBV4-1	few	TGCGCCAGCAGCCAAGGCCCAGAGGAGGCATATGTCACCGGGGAGCTGTTTTTT	CASSQGPEEAYVTGELFF